These 9 T cell receptor beta chains originate from one sample sequenced in a study of human thymus T cells. In corrective heart surgery, resections were taken, and these provided the thymus tissue. Method: immunoSEQ multiplex PCR; TCRdb's copy keeps in-frame clones and lacks some. The table records tens of thousands of clones, roughly 96% of them present only once. The source material was thymus tissue. The receptor source for this set is a girl under two years old with a congenital heart defect but otherwise immunologically healthy.

This chain connects TRBV4-2 to TRBJ2-7, with 9 nucleotides matching TRBD2. This CDR3 comprises 17 residues. Looked up from germline, CDR1 is LGHNA and CDR2 is YNFKEQ. J lost 6 bases, V lost 3 bases, and 15 bases had no gene match. The CDR3 DNA is TGTGCCAGCAGCCAGGCTAGCAGAGGCGGGAGGGTCGTCGAGCAGTACTTC. Translating it yields CASSQASRGGRVVEQYF.

As DNA, the CDR3 is TGTGCCAGCAGCTTAGCCGGGACTAGCGGAGGGGGGAATGAGCAGTTCTTC. This gives the protein CASSLAGTSGGGNEQFF. The chain combines TRBV7-9 with TRBJ2-1; 11 bases are a match to TRBD2. V dropped 0 bases and J dropped 7; count of bases not matched to a gene: 8. Germline V gene sequence: CDR1 SEHNR, CDR2 FQNEAQ (reference sequence). This CDR3 has 17 amino acids.

Comment on this clone: The junction departs from germline at one end; a sequencing error may be responsible. The rearrangement joins TRBV27 to TRBJ1-2; D is unclear. The CDR3 is 13 residues long. From germline, CDR1 is MNHEY and CDR2 SMNVEV (reference sequence). The chain's CDR3 is CASSSSKDYGYTF. CDR3 nucleotides: TGTGCCAGCAGTTCCTCTAAGGACTACGGCTACACCTTC.

J is TRBJ2-5 and V is TRBV6-1; D is ambiguous. The V end lost 7 bases, the J end lost 5 bases, and 17 bases lay between the germline ends. The CDR3 runs to 14 residues. Germline V CDR1 and CDR2: MNHNS, SASEGT. The CDR3: CASNRYGLMETQYF. DNA for the CDR3: TGTGCCAGCAACCGTTACGGCTTAATGGAGACCCAGTACTTC.

The rearrangement uses TRBV18 and TRBJ2-3, with D uncertain. The CDR3 consists of 16 residues. Trimming stripped 6 bases from V and 2 bases from J, with 18 bases between. Germline values: CDR1 KGHSH, CDR2 LQKENI. CDR3 DNA: TGTGCCAGCTCCCCTACCAGGCACGGAACCACAGATACGCAGTATTTT. As protein: CASSPTRHGTTDTQYF.

The chain couples TRBV27 to TRBJ2-5; TRBD2 matches 11 bases. The CDR3 has 15 residues. Germline V gives CDR1 MNHEY, CDR2 SMNVEV (reference sequence). Losses at the gene ends were 0 bases for V and 5 bases for J; bases not matched to a gene: 2. The CDR3 region is CASSLSASGRETQYF. CDR3 bases: TGTGCCAGCAGTTTATCGGCTAGCGGGAGGGAGACCCAGTACTTC.

V is TRBV30 and J is TRBJ2-3; TRBD1 matches at 7 bases. Germline V CDR1 and CDR2: GTSNPN, SVGIG (reference sequence). This CDR3 has 17 amino acids. Losses at the gene ends were 2 bases for V and 3 bases for J; bases not matched to a gene: 14. The CDR3: CAWSLVTTGATTDTQYF. The CDR3 coding sequence is TGTGCCTGGAGTCTGGTGACCACAGGGGCCACTACAGATACGCAGTATTTT.

The J gene is TRBJ2-7, the V gene TRBV5-1, with D possibly being TRBD2 (5 bases). Germline-derived CDR1 and CDR2 are SGHRS and YFSETQ. V lost 0 bases to trimming and J lost 6 bases, with 10 bases between them. The CDR3 covers 13 residues. CDR3 region: CASSLATGSEQYF. The CDR3 DNA sequence: TGCGCCAGCAGCTTGGCCACGGGGAGCGAGCAGTACTTC. Combining the CDR3 with reference TRBV5-1 and TRBJ2-7 gives the whole variable domain KAGVTQTPRYLIKTRGQQVTLSCSPISGHRSVSWYQQTPGQGLQFLFEYFSETQRNKGNFPGRFSGRQFSNSRSEMNVSTLELGDSALYLCASSLATGSEQYFGPGTRLTVT.

Here the CDR3 reads CASSLSERQGCDVEQFF. The CDR3 DNA sequence: TGTGCCAGCAGTTTGTCAGAAAGACAGGGATGCGACGTTGAGCAGTTCTTC. V and J are TRBV27 and TRBJ2-1, with 7 nucleotides matching TRBD1. V lost 3 bases and J lost 9; bases outside the gene matches: 17. This CDR3 comprises 17 residues. Per the germline V gene, CDR1 is MNHEY and CDR2 is SMNVEV (reference sequence).